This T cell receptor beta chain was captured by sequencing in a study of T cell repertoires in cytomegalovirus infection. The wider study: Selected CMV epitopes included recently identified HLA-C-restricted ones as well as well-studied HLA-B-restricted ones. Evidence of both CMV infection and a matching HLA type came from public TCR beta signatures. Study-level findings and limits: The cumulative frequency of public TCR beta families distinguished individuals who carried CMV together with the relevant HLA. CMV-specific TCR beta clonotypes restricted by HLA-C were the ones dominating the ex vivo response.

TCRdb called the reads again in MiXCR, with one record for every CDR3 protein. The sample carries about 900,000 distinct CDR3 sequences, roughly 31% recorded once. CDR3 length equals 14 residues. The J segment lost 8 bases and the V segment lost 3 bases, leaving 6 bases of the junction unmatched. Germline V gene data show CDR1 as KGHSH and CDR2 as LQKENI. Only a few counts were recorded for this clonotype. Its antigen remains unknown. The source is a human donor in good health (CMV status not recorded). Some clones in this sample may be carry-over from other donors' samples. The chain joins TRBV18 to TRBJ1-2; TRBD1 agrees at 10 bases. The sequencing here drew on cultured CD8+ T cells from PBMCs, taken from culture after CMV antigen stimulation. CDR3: CASSPGTGVGGYTF. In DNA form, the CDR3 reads TGTGCCAGCTCACCCGGGACAGGGGTTGGAGGCTACACCTTC.